Presented here are 11 T cell receptor beta chains from one specimen sequenced in a study of T cell repertoires in cytomegalovirus infection. Each CDR3 protein is one row after TCRdb ran MiXCR on the reads. This table holds about 300,000 distinct CDR3 sequences, roughly a tenth found once. The sample was PBMCs. The receptor source for this set is a human donor in good health (CMV status not recorded). Some clones in this sample may be carry-over from other donors' samples.

This clonotype was seen repeatedly, ten times or more. The genes are TRBV4-1 and TRBJ2-2; D is uncertain. The V and J ends lost 7 bases and 1 base respectively, with 10 bases between them. This CDR3 has 14 residues. Germline lookup yields CDR1 MGHRA and CDR2 YSYEKL. Here the CDR3 DNA reads TGCGCCAGCAACGGGCTGGAGAACACCGGGGAGCTGTTTTTT. This codes for CASNGLENTGELFF.

This clonotype was seen repeatedly, ten times or more. The chain employs TRBV12-3 or TRBV12-4 and TRBJ2-1; D not resolved. The CDR3 is 14 amino acids. Trimming took off 1 base at V and 10 bases at J, with 14 bases between the two ends. CDR3 sequence reads: CASSLGLPGEEQFF. In nucleotides, the CDR3 is TGTGCCAGCAGTTTAGGCCTACCCGGCGAGGAGCAGTTCTTC.

This clonotype was seen ten or more times. The DNA of the CDR3 is TGTGCCAGCAGCCGGACAGCCAACTATGGCTACACCTTC. It codes for CASSRTANYGYTF. The V call is TRBV14, the J call TRBJ1-2; perhaps TRBD1 as D (6 bases). Germline assignment: CDR1 SGHDN and CDR2 FVKESK. The V gene lost 4 bases and the J gene lost 2 bases, with 8 bases spanning the gap. CDR3 length: 13 residues.

This clonotype showed up many times. The chain has TRBV10-3 and TRBJ2-6, with TRBD1 matching over 9 bases. Germline lookup yields CDR1 ENHRY and CDR2 SYGVKD. With V trimmed by 6 bases and J by 0 bases, 9 bases remained unmatched. This CDR3 contains 18 residues. As DNA, the CDR3 is TGTGCCATCAGGACCGGGACAGGGCAATCCTCTGGGGCCAACGTCCTGACTTTC. Translated, it gives CAIRTGTGQSSGANVLTF.

This clonotype has more than one count but fewer than ten. The V and J genes are TRBV18 and TRBJ1-1; the D gene is possibly TRBD1 (6 bases). Germline assignment: CDR1 KGHSH and CDR2 LQKENI. The CDR3 covers 17 residues. V was cut by 1 base and J by 0 bases, with 15 bases left in between. CDR3 residues: CASSPQVGQIMNTEAFF. Written as DNA, the CDR3 is TGTGCCAGCTCACCACAAGTGGGACAAATCATGAACACTGAAGCTTTCTTT.

This clonotype was recorded only once. A much larger clone differs by one base, so this may be a read error. The chain has TRBV6-4 and TRBJ2-1; TRBD2 matches at 15 bases. Germline CDR1 and CDR2: MRHNA and SNTAGT. With V trimmed by 4 bases and J by 9 bases, 4 bases remained unmatched. This CDR3 contains 15 residues. CDR3 amino acids: CASSGTSGGAVEQFF. The CDR3 DNA sequence: TGTGCCAGCAGTGGGACTAGCGGGGGGGCGGTTGAGCAGTTCTTC.

The rearrangement joins TRBV20-1 to TRBJ1-5, with TRBD1 matching over 8 bases. The V gene end was trimmed by 6 bases and the J gene end by 2 bases; junction bases not matched to a gene: 6. Germline V lookup: CDR1 DFQATT, CDR2 SNEGSKA (reference sequence). The CDR3 has 14 residues. CDR3 amino acids: CSAPGGSGNQPQHF. CDR3 sequence (DNA): TGCAGTGCCCCAGGGGGCTCGGGCAATCAGCCCCAGCATTTT.

This clonotype was seen many times. V gene TRBV7-2 combines with J gene TRBJ2-6, with D possibly matching TRBD1 (6 bases). V lost 3 bases to trimming and J lost 5 bases, with 14 bases between them. Looked up from germline, CDR1 is SGHTA and CDR2 is FQGNSA. The CDR3 spans 16 residues. The CDR3 is CASSFEQGLRANVLTF. The CDR3 bases are TGTGCCAGCAGCTTTGAACAGGGATTGCGGGCCAACGTCCTGACTTTC.

With regard to this clonotype: With a much larger clone just one base away, this may be a read error. This chain uses TRBV6-5 with TRBJ1-1; D uncertain. CDR1 MNHEY and CDR2 SVGAGI come from the germline V gene. The V end lost 4 bases, the J end lost 1 base, and 10 bases lay between the germline ends. The CDR3 loop spans 14 amino acids. The CDR3 sequence: CASSSLQSNTEAFF. The CDR3 DNA sequence: TGTGCCAGCAGTTCCCTACAGTCGAACACTGAAGCTTTCTTT.

This clonotype has a count of ten or more. The chain carries TRBV9 and TRBJ2-5; D is unresolved. Germline lookup yields CDR1 SGDLS and CDR2 YYNGEE. The CDR3 runs to 14 residues. Trimming removed 7 bases at V and 1 base at J, with 14 bases between. DNA of the CDR3: TGTGCCAGCGGCAACACGGAAGGCCAAGAGACCCAGTACTTC. It yields the protein CASGNTEGQETQYF.

There are many counts of this clonotype. The chain has TRBV12-5 and TRBJ2-7, with D perhaps assigned TRBD1 or TRBD2 (5 bases each). This CDR3 contains 13 residues. The ends were cut back, 7 bases at V and 2 bases at J, with 12 bases in the middle. Germline-derived CDR1 and CDR2 are LGHNT and FRNRAP. The CDR3 here is CASDPGPPYEQYF. CDR3 DNA sequence: TGTGCTAGTGACCCGGGGCCTCCCTACGAGCAGTACTTC. The full variable domain, completed using reference TRBV12-5 and TRBJ2-7, is DARVTQTPRHKVTEMGQEVTMRCQPILGHNTVFWYRQTMMQGLELLAYFRNRAPLDDSGMPKDRFSAEMPDATLATLKIQPSEPRDSAVYFCASDPGPPYEQYFGPGTRLTVT.